The entry below gives a single T cell receptor (beta chain) sequence along with its context. The antigen remains undetermined. cDNA libraries for TCR beta contained unique molecular identifiers. MiXCR, applied by TCRdb to the PCR reads, yields one record per CDR3 protein. The sample shows over 700,000 distinct CDR3 sequences, 25% to 30% of them seen only once. This entry comes from a study of post-analysis software for immune sequencing data. Study-level results: Four to six TRBV segments were significantly more frequent in patients than in controls. TRBV5-6, TRBV5-1 and TRBV20-1 were among these segments. Strong same-batch co-clustering of samples appeared with F measure clustering.

CDR1 is SGHTA and CDR2 is FQGNSA in the germline V gene. Germline trimming cut 4 bases from V and 7 bases from J; bases unmatched to any gene: 15. The CDR3 sequence is 17 residues long. J is TRBJ2-3 and V is TRBV7-2; the match to TRBD2 covers 9 bases. The sequenced material came from blood. This TCR came from a girl between 10 and 17 years old with multiple sclerosis. The CDR3 region is CASSWLGGAGGPNTQYF. The CDR3, as DNA: TGTGCCAGCAGCTGGCTTGGAGGAGCGGGAGGCCCAAATACGCAGTATTTT. The whole variable domain, filled in from reference TRBV7-2 and TRBJ2-3, reads GAGVSQSPSNKVTEKGKDVELRCDPISGHTALYWYRQSLGQGLEFLIYFQGNSAPDKSGLPSDRFSAERTGGSVSTLTIQRTQQEDSAVYLCASSWLGGAGGPNTQYFGPGTRLTVL.